This TCR beta chain was sequenced in a study of blood T cell repertoires in COVID-19. Study in general: From the United States, Italy and Spain came samples of acute and convalescent COVID-19. Sample material is recorded as cDNA or gDNA derived from T cells, B-cell-depleted T cells, or PBMCs.

The CDR3 is made up of 16 amino acids. Trimming left V 2 bases short and J 0 bases short, with 12 bases between. CDR1 SGHNT and CDR2 YENEEA come from the germline V gene. Original processing methods: Estimates of nucleated cell counts were drawn from the amplification of reference gene primers. The table came from immunoSEQ multiplex PCR; TCRdb's copy has only in-frame clones and leaves some out. That table gives V, J and clone size, and the DNA gave D and trimming. The data show 200,000 or so clones, about 88% seen once. The receptor's source is a man aged 35 to 55 with active or convalescent COVID-19. The chain combines TRBV11-3 with TRBJ2-3, with D perhaps TRBD1 (5 bases). The sequencing input was peripheral blood. DNA for the CDR3: TGTGCCAGCAGCTTATTCAGTGGGGCCAGCACAGATACGCAGTATTTT. Amino acid sequence: CASSLFSGASTDTQYF.